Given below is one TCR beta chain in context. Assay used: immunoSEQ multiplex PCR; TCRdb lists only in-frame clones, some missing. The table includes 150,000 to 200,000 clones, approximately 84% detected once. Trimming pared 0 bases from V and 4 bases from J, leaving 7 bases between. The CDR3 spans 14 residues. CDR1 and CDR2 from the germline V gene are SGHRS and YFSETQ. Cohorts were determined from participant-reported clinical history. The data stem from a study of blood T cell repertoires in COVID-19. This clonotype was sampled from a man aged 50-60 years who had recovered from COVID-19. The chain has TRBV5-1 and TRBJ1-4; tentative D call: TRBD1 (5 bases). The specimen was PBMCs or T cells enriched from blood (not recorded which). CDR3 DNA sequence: TGCGCCAGCAGCTTGGGACAGTTTAATGAAAAACTGTTTTTT. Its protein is CASSLGQFNEKLFF.